The 11 T cell receptor beta chains given below trace back to one sample, sequenced in a study of blood T cell repertoires in COVID-19. Repertoires were generated with immunoSEQ multiplex PCR, while TCRdb's copy carries only in-frame clones and drops some. The sample carries about 75,000 clones, under 80% recorded once. The sample consisted of peripheral blood. The receptors derive from a human donor with acute or convalescent COVID-19. The donor label of this sample is uncertain.

The rearrangement joins TRBV2 to TRBJ2-1; weak D call: TRBD2 (6 bases). This CDR3 contains 12 residues. The germline V gene has CDR1 SNHLY and CDR2 FYNNEI. Trimming removed 6 bases at V and 4 bases at J, with 7 bases between. CDR3 in DNA: TGTGCCAGCAGGGGACTTTACAATGAGCAGTTCTTC. Residues: CASRGLYNEQFF.

The table lists this clone with a count of one. This chain connects TRBV4-2 to TRBJ2-1; 7 nucleotides match TRBD1. Germline CDR1 and CDR2: LGHNA and YNFKEQ. The CDR3 sequence is 15 residues long. Germline trimming cut 1 base from V and 7 bases from J; bases unmatched to any gene: 7. In DNA form, the CDR3 reads TGTGCCAGCAGCCAAGGACCGGACAGGAGGAATGAGCAGTTCTTC. It specifies CASSQGPDRRNEQFF.

This chain links TRBV5-1 with TRBJ2-3, with TRBD2 matching over 13 bases. This CDR3 contains 16 residues. V lost 0 bases, J lost 6 bases, and 4 bases stayed unmatched. Per the germline V gene, CDR1 is SGHRS and CDR2 is YFSETQ. The CDR3 region is CASSLGTSGSFDTQYF. CDR3 nucleotide sequence: TGCGCCAGCAGCTTGGGGACTAGCGGGAGTTTTGATACGCAGTATTTT.

The CDR3 spells CASSLAGINEQFF. DNA for the CDR3: TGTGCCAGCAGCTTGGCAGGGATCAATGAGCAGTTCTTC. The rearrangement links TRBV7-2 to TRBJ2-1; possible D gene TRBD1, 5 bases. The CDR3 extends over 13 amino acids. V was cut by 3 bases and J by 6 bases, with 9 bases left in between. CDR1 and CDR2 (germline): SGHTA, FQGNSA.

This chain links TRBV7-3 with TRBJ2-1; unclear D gene. This CDR3 has 15 amino acids. The germline V gene encodes CDR1 SGHTA and CDR2 FQGTGA. V lost 4 bases and J 0 bases, leaving 10 bases between the germline ends. The CDR3 DNA reads as TGTGCCAGCAGCTACAGCCCGAGCTCCTACAATGAGCAGTTCTTC. Translated, it gives CASSYSPSSYNEQFF.

The V call is TRBV27, the J call TRBJ1-2; unclear D gene. Germline V lookup: CDR1 MNHEY, CDR2 SMNVEV (reference sequence). The CDR3 sequence is 15 residues long. V shed 2 bases and J shed 5 bases, with 15 bases lying between them. The CDR3 nucleotides are TGTGCCAGCAGTTTACGAGGGTCTGATAGGTATGGCTACACCTTC. This sequence encodes CASSLRGSDRYGYTF.

This clone was observed many times. This sequence joins TRBV7-9 and TRBJ2-2, with 7 bases fitting TRBD2. The CDR3 spans 15 residues. The junction had 8 bases not matched to a gene; V was cut back by 4 bases and J by 6 bases. The germline V gene has CDR1 SEHNR and CDR2 FQNEAQ (reference sequence). The CDR3 nucleotides are TGTGCCAGCAGCTCCCGCGGGGCGGGAGCCGGGGAGCTGTTTTTT. Residues: CASSSRGAGAGELFF.

The rearrangement links TRBV6-6 to TRBJ1-5, with a possible D match to TRBD1 (6 bases). V shed 6 bases and J shed 6 bases, with 12 bases lying between them. This CDR3 has 13 amino acids. Germline values: CDR1 MNHNY, CDR2 SVGAGI (reference sequence). The CDR3 coding sequence is TGTGCCAGCAGACTCCAGGGGTTTCAGCCCCAGCATTTT. It is translated as CASRLQGFQPQHF.

The chain combines TRBV4-1 with TRBJ1-4; TRBD1 might be the D (5 bases). Trimming pared 1 base from V and 5 bases from J, leaving 14 bases between. Germline loops: CDR1 MGHRA, CDR2 YSYEKL. CDR3 length: 16 residues. The CDR3 DNA reads TGCGCCAGCAGCCAAGGGAGGGGCTACCCAAATGAAAAACTGTTTTTT. Protein product: CASSQGRGYPNEKLFF.

This rearrangement joins TRBV4-2 to TRBJ2-7; 8 bases are a match to TRBD1. The V gene's germline CDR1 is LGHNA and CDR2 YNFKEQ. V gave up 1 base and J gave up 2 bases; unmatched junction bases: 1. The CDR3 runs to 14 residues. This chain's CDR3 is CASSQGQGTYEQYF. In nucleotides, the CDR3 is TGTGCCAGCAGCCAAGGACAGGGGACCTACGAGCAGTACTTC.

This clone was seen a handful of times. CDR3 region: CASSQNNHIRNSPLHF. In DNA, the CDR3 is TGTGCCAGCAGCCAAAACAACCACATCAGGAATTCACCCCTCCACTTT. This sequence joins TRBV3-1 (or the pseudogene TRBV3-2) and TRBJ1-6; D remains unclear. The germline CDR1 and CDR2 sequences are LGHDT and YNNKEL (reference sequence). CDR3 size: 16 residues. Trimming removed 2 bases from V and 7 bases from J, with 15 bases in between.